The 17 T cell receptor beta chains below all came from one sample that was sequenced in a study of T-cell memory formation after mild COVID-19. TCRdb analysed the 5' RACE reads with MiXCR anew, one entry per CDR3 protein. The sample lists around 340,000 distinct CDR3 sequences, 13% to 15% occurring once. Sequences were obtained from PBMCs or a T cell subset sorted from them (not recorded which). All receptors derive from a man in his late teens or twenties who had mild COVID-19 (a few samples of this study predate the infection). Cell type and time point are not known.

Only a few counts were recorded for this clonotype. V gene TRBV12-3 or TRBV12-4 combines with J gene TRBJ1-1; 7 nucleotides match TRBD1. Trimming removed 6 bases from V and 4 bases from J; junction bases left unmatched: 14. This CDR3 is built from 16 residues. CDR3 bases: TGTGCCAGCAGCTCAAAACCAACAGGGGTGGCCACTGAAGCTTTCTTT. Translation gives CASSSKPTGVATEAFF.

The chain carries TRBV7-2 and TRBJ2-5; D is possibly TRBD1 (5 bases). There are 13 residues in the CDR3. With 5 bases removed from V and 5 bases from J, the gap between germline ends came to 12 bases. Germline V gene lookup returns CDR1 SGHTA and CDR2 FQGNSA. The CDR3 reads CASSGRVLETQYF. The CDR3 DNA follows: TGTGCCAGCAGCGGCAGGGTTCTGGAGACCCAGTACTTC.

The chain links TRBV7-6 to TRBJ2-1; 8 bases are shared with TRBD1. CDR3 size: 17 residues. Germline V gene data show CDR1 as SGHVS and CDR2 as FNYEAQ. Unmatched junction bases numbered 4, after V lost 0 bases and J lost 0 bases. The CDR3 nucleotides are TGTGCCAGCAGCTTAGCGGGACAGGTATACTCCTACAATGAGCAGTTCTTC. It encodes CASSLAGQVYSYNEQFF.

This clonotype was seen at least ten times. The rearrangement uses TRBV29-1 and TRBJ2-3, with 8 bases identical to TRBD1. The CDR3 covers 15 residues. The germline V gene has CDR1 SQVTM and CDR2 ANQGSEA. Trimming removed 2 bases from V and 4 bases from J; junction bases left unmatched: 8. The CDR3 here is CSVESGRGQSDTQYF. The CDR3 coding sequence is TGCAGCGTTGAAAGCGGCAGGGGGCAATCAGATACGCAGTATTTT.

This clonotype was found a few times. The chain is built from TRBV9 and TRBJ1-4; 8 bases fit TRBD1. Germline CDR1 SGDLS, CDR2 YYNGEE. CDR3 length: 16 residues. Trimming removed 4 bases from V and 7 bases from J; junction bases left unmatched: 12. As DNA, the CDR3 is TGTGCCAGCAGCAAAATGACAGGGGAATTTTCTGAAAAACTGTTTTTT. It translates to CASSKMTGEFSEKLFF.

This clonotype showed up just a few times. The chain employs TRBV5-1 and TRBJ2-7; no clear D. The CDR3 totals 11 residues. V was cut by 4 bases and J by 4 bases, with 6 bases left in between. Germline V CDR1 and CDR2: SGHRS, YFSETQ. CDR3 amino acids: CASSPPYEQYF. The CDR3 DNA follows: TGCGCCAGCAGCCCTCCTTACGAGCAGTACTTC.

The CDR3 spells CASSLGLGNTIYF. DNA of the CDR3: TGTGCCAGCAGCTTAGGACTAGGAAACACCATATATTTT. V usage is TRBV7-2 and J usage is TRBJ1-3; no definite D call. The CDR3 spans 13 residues. CDR1 is SGHTA and CDR2 is FQGNSA in the germline V gene. The V and J ends lost 1 base and 4 bases respectively, with 5 bases between them.

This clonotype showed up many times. The CDR3 loop reads CASSLRGLYGYTF. In nucleotides, the CDR3 is TGCGCCAGCAGCTTGAGGGGACTGTATGGCTACACCTTC. The chain uses TRBV5-1 and TRBJ1-2; perhaps TRBD1 as D (5 bases). The CDR3 runs 13 residues. V was pared by 1 base and J by 5 bases, with 9 bases between. Per germline, CDR1 SGHRS and CDR2 YFSETQ.

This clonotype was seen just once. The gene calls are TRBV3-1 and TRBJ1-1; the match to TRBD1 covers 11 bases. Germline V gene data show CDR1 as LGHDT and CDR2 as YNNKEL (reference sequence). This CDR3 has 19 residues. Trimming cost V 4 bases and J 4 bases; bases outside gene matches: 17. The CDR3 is CASSLSSLRTGGWGTEAFF. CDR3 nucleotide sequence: TGTGCCAGCAGCCTGAGCTCGCTAAGGACAGGGGGCTGGGGCACTGAAGCTTTCTTT.

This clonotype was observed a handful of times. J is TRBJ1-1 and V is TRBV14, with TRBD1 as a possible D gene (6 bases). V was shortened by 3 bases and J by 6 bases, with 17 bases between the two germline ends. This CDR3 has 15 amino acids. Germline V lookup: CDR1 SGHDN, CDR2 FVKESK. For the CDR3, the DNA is TGTGCCAGCAGCCAGCGAGTCCGGGACATGGCTGAAGCTTTCTTT. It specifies CASSQRVRDMAEAFF.

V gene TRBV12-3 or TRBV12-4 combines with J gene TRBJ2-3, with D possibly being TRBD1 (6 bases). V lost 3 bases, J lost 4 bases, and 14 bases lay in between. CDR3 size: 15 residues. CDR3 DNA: TGTGCCAGCAGTTTCACAGGGAAGAGAGCAGATACGCAGTATTTT. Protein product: CASSFTGKRADTQYF.

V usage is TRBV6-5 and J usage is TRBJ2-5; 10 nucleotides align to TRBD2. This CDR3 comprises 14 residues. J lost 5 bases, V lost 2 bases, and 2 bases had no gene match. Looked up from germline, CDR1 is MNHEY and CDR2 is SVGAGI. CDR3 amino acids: CASSYGSGGETQYF. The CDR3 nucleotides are TGTGCCAGCAGTTACGGTAGCGGGGGGGAGACCCAGTACTTC.

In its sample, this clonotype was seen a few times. As DNA, the CDR3 is TGTGCCAGCGAAGTGCAGGGACAGAACACTGAAGCTTTCTTT. It is translated as CASEVQGQNTEAFF. The rearrangement links TRBV28 to TRBJ1-1; D is possibly TRBD1 (6 bases). Germline CDR1 is MDHEN and CDR2 is SYDVKM. The CDR3 has 14 amino acids. V gave up 8 bases and J gave up 1 base, with 14 bases separating them. Variable domain in full (rest from reference TRBV28 and TRBJ1-1): DVKVTQSSRYLVKRTGEKVFLECVQDMDHENMFWYRQDPGLGLRLIYFSYDVKMKEKGDIPEGYSVSREKKERFSLILESASTNQTSMYLCASEVQGQNTEAFFGQGTRLTVV.

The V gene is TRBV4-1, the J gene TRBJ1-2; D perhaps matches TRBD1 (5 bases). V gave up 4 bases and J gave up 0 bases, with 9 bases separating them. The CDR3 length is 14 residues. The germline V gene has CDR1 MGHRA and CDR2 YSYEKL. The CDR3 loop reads CASSPTESNYGYTF. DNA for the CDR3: TGCGCCAGCAGCCCGACAGAATCTAACTATGGCTACACCTTC.

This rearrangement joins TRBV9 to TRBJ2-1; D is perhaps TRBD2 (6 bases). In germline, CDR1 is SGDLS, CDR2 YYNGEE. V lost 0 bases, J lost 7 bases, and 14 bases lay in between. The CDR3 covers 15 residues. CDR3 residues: CASSVVGGYGNEQFF. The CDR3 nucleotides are TGTGCCAGCAGCGTAGTTGGAGGGTACGGAAATGAGCAGTTCTTC.

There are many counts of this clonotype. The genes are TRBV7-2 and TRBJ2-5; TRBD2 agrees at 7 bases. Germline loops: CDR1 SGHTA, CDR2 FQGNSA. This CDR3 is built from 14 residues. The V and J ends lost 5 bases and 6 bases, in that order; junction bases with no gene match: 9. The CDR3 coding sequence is TGTGCCAGCAGCGGGAAGACGGGGGGAAAGACCCAGTACTTC. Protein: CASSGKTGGKTQYF. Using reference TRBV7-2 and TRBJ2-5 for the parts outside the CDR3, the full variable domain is GAGVSQSPSNKVTEKGKDVELRCDPISGHTALYWYRQSLGQGLEFLIYFQGNSAPDKSGLPSDRFSAERTGGSVSTLTIQRTQQEDSAVYLCASSGKTGGKTQYFGPGTRLLVL.

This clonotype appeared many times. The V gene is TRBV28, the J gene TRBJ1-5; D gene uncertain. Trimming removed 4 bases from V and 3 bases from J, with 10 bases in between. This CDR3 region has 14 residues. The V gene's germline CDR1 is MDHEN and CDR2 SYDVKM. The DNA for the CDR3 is TGTGCCAGCAGTTCCTCGGGTCTCAATCAGCCCCAGCATTTT. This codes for CASSSSGLNQPQHF.